This TCR beta chain was sequenced during a study of response to subunit inactivated influenza vaccine. Study results and caveats: Authors suggested seasonal influenza vaccinations each recruit few new T cells.

This clonotype was picked up a small number of times. The antigen is unknown. With 0 bases removed from V and 15 bases from J, the gap between germline ends came to 16 bases. The CDR3 loop spans 14 amino acids. From germline, CDR1 is SGHDT and CDR2 YYEEEE. MiXCR was run by TCRdb on the RT-PCR reads, yielding one entry per CDR3 protein. This table holds around 470,000 distinct CDR3 sequences, approximately 7.8% found once. The sequence came from a man aged 50-75 years who received an inactivated influenza vaccine. V usage is TRBV5-6 and J usage is TRBJ1-6, with D perhaps matching TRBD1 (5 bases). Material: PBMCs from blood, obtained 23 to 25 months after vaccination. The CDR3 loop is CASSLAGAQGHLHF. The CDR3 coding sequence is TGTGCCAGCAGCTTGGCCGGGGCTCAAGGCCACCTCCACTTT. Full variable domain (outside the CDR3, taken from reference TRBV5-6 and TRBJ1-6): DAGVTQSPTHLIKTRGQQVTLRCSPKSGHDTVSWYQQALGQGPQFIFQYYEEEERQRGNFPDRFSGHQFPNYSSELNVNALLLGDSALYLCASSLAGAQGHLHFGNGTRLTVT.